This T cell receptor beta chain was obtained from a study of technical replicates of blood from a handful of donors. TCRdb keeps only in-frame clones here, not all; method: immunoSEQ multiplex PCR. The sample yields 80,000 to 90,000 clones, 94% seen once. V dropped 6 bases and J dropped 2; count of bases not matched to a gene: 6. Germline assignment: CDR1 MRHNA and CDR2 SNTAGT. There are 14 residues in the CDR3. The material sequenced was T cells isolated from PBMCs. The sequence was collected from a human donor in good health. The chain carries TRBV6-4 and TRBJ1-1; 7 bases are shared with TRBD1. For the CDR3, the DNA is TGTGCCAGCAGCGAGGGACAGTTAAACACTGAAGCTTTCTTT. Its translation: CASSEGQLNTEAFF.